These 30 T cell receptor beta chains were sequenced from one sample in a study of blood T cells in healthy people across ages (dated by TCRdb to between 2015 and 2016). The library relied on 5' RACE. Sequencing took place on an Illumina HiSeq 2500. A second PCR of about 6 to 11 cycles was run with a J-beta primer mix and a sample-barcoded 5' primer. TCRdb reanalyzed the raw reads on its own, using fastp at Q25 for trimming and MiXCR for clone calling, and kept in-frame beta chains. Entries that share a CDR3 protein sequence are merged under the most common genes and DNA. For this sample there are 1 million or so distinct CDR3 sequences; 40% to 50% appear just once. Approximately 17% of the sample rests with the top ten. The sample comprised blood. The receptor source for this set is a woman aged 60-75 years in good health.

There are many counts of this clonotype. The gene calls are TRBV20-1 and TRBJ1-6; TRBD1 matches 8 bases. The CDR3 length is 16 residues. The junction had 6 bases not matched to a gene; V was cut back by 0 bases and J by 5 bases. In germline, CDR1 is DFQATT, CDR2 SNEGSKA (reference sequence). In DNA, the CDR3 is TGCAGTGCTAGAGATTGGGAGGACAGGGATAATTCACCCCTCCACTTT. It yields the protein CSARDWEDRDNSPLHF.

The genes are TRBV6-5 and TRBJ2-4; a possible D gene is TRBD2 (5 bases). Near its end, the DNA agrees better with TRBJ2-7, so the J call may be wrong. The CDR3 covers 13 residues. In germline, CDR1 is MNHEY, CDR2 SVGAGI. The CDR3 reads CASRADLTYEQYF. CDR3 bases: TGTGCCAGCAGAGCGGACTTAACCTACGAGCAGTACTTC.

The V and J genes are TRBV20-1 and TRBJ2-3, with D hard to call. The germline V and J ends were trimmed by 7 bases and 9 bases, with 20 bases remaining between them. From germline, CDR1 is DFQATT and CDR2 SNEGSKA (reference sequence). The CDR3 consists of 13 residues. This chain's CDR3 is CSVRTSHLETQYF. CDR3 in DNA: TGCAGTGTTCGTACAAGCCATCTAGAGACGCAGTATTTT.

This clonotype has just a few counts. Here the CDR3 reads CASSKGPSSLSYEQYF. As DNA, the CDR3 is TGTGCCAGCAGCAAAGGGCCCAGCTCCCTCTCCTACGAGCAGTACTTC. V usage is TRBV21-1 and J usage is TRBJ2-7; the table gives TRBD2 as D, unverified against the DNA. TRBV21-1 is termed a pseudogene. The CDR3 runs to 16 residues.

V and J are TRBV20-1 and TRBJ2-3; unclear D gene. V was shortened by 5 bases and J by 0 bases, with 9 bases between the two germline ends. Germline V gives CDR1 DFQATT, CDR2 SNEGSKA (reference sequence). The CDR3 is 13 amino acids. For the CDR3, the DNA is TGCAGTGCTGGGTCCGTTAGCACAGATACGCAGTATTTT. Translating it yields CSAGSVSTDTQYF.

This clonotype was recorded once. This chain links TRBV5-1 with TRBJ2-1; TRBD2 aligns across 10 bases. The CDR3 covers 17 residues. With 3 bases clipped from V and 8 bases from J, the junction kept 14 bases outside the gene matches. Germline-derived CDR1 and CDR2 are SGHRS and YFSETQ. The CDR3 nucleotides read TGCGCCAGCAGCTGGACAGCGGGAGGGCCGGGTTTGGATGAGCAGTTCTTC. As protein: CASSWTAGGPGLDEQFF.

The sample holds one count of this clonotype. CDR3 residues: CASGPSGSWEQFF. The CDR3 DNA reads TGTGCTAGTGGCCCTAGCGGGAGTTGGGAGCAGTTCTTC. The rearrangement links TRBV12-5 to TRBJ2-1; 10 positions match TRBD2. The CDR3 sequence is 13 residues long. The germline V gene encodes CDR1 LGHNT and CDR2 FRNRAP. The V and J ends lost 6 bases and 10 bases, in that order; junction bases with no gene match: 6.

The chain joins TRBV20-1 to TRBJ2-5, with D perhaps matching TRBD2 (7 bases). Germline values: CDR1 DFQATT, CDR2 SNEGSKA (reference sequence). Trimming removed 6 bases at V and 4 bases at J, with 18 bases between. This CDR3 comprises 14 residues. The CDR3 protein is CSANPRGAAETQYF. The DNA of the CDR3 is TGCAGTGCGAATCCTCGGGGGGCCGCAGAGACCCAGTACTTC.

This clonotype was seen a handful of times. J is TRBJ2-5 and V is TRBV7-7; 8 bases fit TRBD1. The J call may not be correct, given that the DNA end is closer to TRBJ2-7. This CDR3 contains 13 residues. Per the germline V gene, CDR1 is SSHAT and CDR2 is FNYEAQ (reference sequence). CDR3: CASSLDRASEQYF. The CDR3 region has the DNA TGTGCCAGCAGTCTGGACAGGGCCAGCGAGCAGTACTTC.

This clonotype was counted a few times. The J gene is TRBJ1-1, the V gene TRBV7-2; 7 bases are a match to TRBD1. The trim removed 0 bases at V and 2 bases at J, leaving 3 bases unmatched. The CDR3 totals 15 residues. Germline CDR1 reads SGHTA; CDR2 reads FQGNSA. CDR3 region: CASSLATGFNTEAFF. The CDR3 DNA reads TGTGCCAGCAGCTTAGCGACAGGGTTTAACACTGAAGCTTTCTTT.

The chain is built from TRBV12-3 or TRBV12-4 and TRBJ1-6, with D unclear. The length of the CDR3 is 15 residues. V lost 4 bases and J lost 7, with 14 bases in between. The CDR3 is CASSSAGIKNSPLHF. CDR3 DNA sequence: TGTGCCAGCAGTTCAGCGGGGATAAAGAATTCACCCCTCCACTTT.

The chain couples TRBV20-1 to TRBJ1-2; D is perhaps TRBD1 (5 bases). The CDR3 has 13 amino acids. Germline V gene data show CDR1 as DFQATT and CDR2 as SNEGSKA (reference sequence). V shed 2 bases and J shed 6 bases, with 13 bases lying between them. The CDR3, as DNA: TGCAGTGCTAGACATCAGGGATCTCATGGCTACACCTTC. Translated, it gives CSARHQGSHGYTF.

This sequence joins TRBV27 and TRBJ2-7; either TRBD1 or TRBD2 may supply D (6 bases each). Germline V gives CDR1 MNHEY, CDR2 SMNVEV (reference sequence). The CDR3 is made up of 17 amino acids. V was cut by 6 bases and J by 4 bases, with 25 bases left in between. The CDR3 DNA reads TGTGCCAGCAGACCTATGCGCGGGGCAGGGGCTGGGTACGAGCAGTACTTC. It is translated as CASRPMRGAGAGYEQYF.

This clonotype has more than one count but fewer than ten. This sequence joins TRBV14 and TRBJ2-1; D may be TRBD1 (5 bases). V was pared by 3 bases and J by 10 bases, with 10 bases between. This CDR3 has 12 residues. The germline gives CDR1 SGHDN, CDR2 FVKESK. The CDR3 DNA reads TGTGCCAGCAGCCAGGTACAGGCCGAGCAGTTCTTC. It yields the protein CASSQVQAEQFF.

The chain combines TRBV15 with TRBJ2-1; 7 bases map to TRBD2. V gave up 5 bases and J gave up 0 bases; unmatched junction bases: 10. Germline lookup yields CDR1 LNHNV and CDR2 YYDKDF (reference sequence). CDR3 size: 17 residues. In nucleotides, the CDR3 is TGTGCCACCAGCCTCCGGGCGGGAGATGGCTCCTACAATGAGCAGTTCTTC. Its protein is CATSLRAGDGSYNEQFF.

The genes are TRBV6-2 or TRBV6-3 and TRBJ1-2, with no clear D. The CDR3 is made up of 12 amino acids. Germline CDR1 reads MNHEY; CDR2 reads SVGEGT. Trimming cost V 6 bases and J 3 bases, with 8 bases left between them. The CDR3: CASRWTDYGYTF. The CDR3 DNA reads as TGTGCCAGCAGATGGACGGACTATGGCTACACCTTC.

The V call is TRBV27, the J call TRBJ2-1; D remains unclear. Germline values: CDR1 MNHEY, CDR2 SMNVEV (reference sequence). V lost 0 bases to trimming and J lost 5 bases, with 8 bases between them. The CDR3 covers 14 residues. The CDR3 sequence: CASSLSGYNNEQFF. The CDR3 DNA sequence: TGTGCCAGCAGTTTATCCGGGTACAACAATGAGCAGTTCTTC.

This clonotype was seen only a few times. The rearrangement uses TRBV11-2 and TRBJ2-1; 12 positions agree with TRBD2. The J call could be wrong; TRBJ2-7 is a better fit for the DNA end. From germline, CDR1 is SGHAT and CDR2 FQNNGV. The CDR3 runs to 16 residues. CDR3 DNA: TGTGCCAGCAGCTCCCTAGCGGGAGGGTCCTACAATGAGCAGTACTTC. This gives the protein CASSSLAGGSYNEQYF.

This clonotype was picked up a small number of times. This chain connects TRBV10-3 to TRBJ1-2, with 9 bases fitting TRBD1. The CDR3 loop spans 14 amino acids. With 6 bases clipped from V and 6 bases from J, the junction kept 8 bases outside the gene matches. Germline CDR1 is ENHRY and CDR2 is SYGVKD. The CDR3 bases are TGTGCCATCAGGGAGGACAGGGGACTCAATGGCTACACCTTC. This codes for CAIREDRGLNGYTF.

This clonotype has a single count. The V call is TRBV12-3 or TRBV12-4, the J call TRBJ2-7, with D perhaps TRBD1 (6 bases). The end of the DNA is better explained by TRBJ2-5, so the J call may be wrong. CDR3 length equals 13 residues. The CDR3 protein is CASSTGYGETQYF. Here the CDR3 DNA reads TGTGCCAGCAGTACAGGGTATGGAGAGACCCAGTACTTC.

This clonotype was picked up a small number of times. This rearrangement joins TRBV13 to TRBJ2-1; perhaps TRBD1 as D (6 bases). V shed 5 bases and J shed 2 bases, with 10 bases lying between them. The CDR3 length is 14 residues. The germline V gene has CDR1 PRHDT and CDR2 FYEKMQ (reference sequence). The CDR3 protein is CASSDRNTYNEQFF. The CDR3 DNA follows: TGTGCCAGCAGCGACAGGAATACCTACAATGAGCAGTTCTTC.

CDR3 amino acids: CASSLTSRDKEQFF. The CDR3 region has the DNA TGTGCCAGCAGCTTAACCTCCAGGGATAAGGAGCAGTTCTTC. The chain recombines TRBV13 with TRBJ2-1, with D perhaps matching TRBD1 (5 bases). The germline V and J ends were trimmed by 2 bases and 10 bases, with 15 bases remaining between them. Germline V lookup: CDR1 PRHDT, CDR2 FYEKMQ (reference sequence). CDR3 length: 14 residues.

The chain has TRBV29-1 and TRBJ2-5; D is ambiguous. The end of the DNA aligns better with TRBJ2-1, so the J call may be wrong. CDR3 length: 14 residues. CDR1 SQVTM and CDR2 ANQGSEA come from the germline V gene. The CDR3, as DNA: TGCAGCGCCCGTCTCAGCGTATACCAAGAGACCCAGTTCTTC. This encodes CSARLSVYQETQFF.

The rearrangement uses TRBV9 and TRBJ1-2, with D uncertain. The germline CDR1 and CDR2 sequences are SGDLS and YYNGEE. This CDR3 comprises 14 residues. V lost 6 bases to trimming and J lost 7 bases, with 19 bases between them. In DNA form, the CDR3 reads TGTGCCAGCACCACAGAAGGCCCACCCCCTGGCTACACCTTC. Residues: CASTTEGPPPGYTF.

J is TRBJ2-3 and V is TRBV27; 13 bases fit TRBD2. The CDR3 runs to 20 residues. Germline values: CDR1 MNHEY, CDR2 SMNVEV (reference sequence). With V trimmed by 1 base and J by 2 bases, 12 bases remained unmatched. The CDR3 reads CASSLFGTSGRAGHTDTQYF. DNA for the CDR3: TGTGCCAGCAGTTTATTCGGAACTAGCGGGAGGGCCGGGCACACAGATACGCAGTATTTT.

Ten or more counts support this clonotype. This chain links TRBV6-1 with TRBJ2-3, with 7 nucleotides matching TRBD2. Trimming took 6 bases from V and 2 from J; bases not matched to a gene: 8. Per germline, CDR1 MNHNS and CDR2 SASEGT. The CDR3 totals 15 residues. The DNA for the CDR3 is TGTGCCAGCAGGAAGCGGGATTCGGTCACAGATACGCAGTATTTT. Residues: CASRKRDSVTDTQYF.

V is TRBV29-1 and J is TRBJ2-2, with D hard to call. Trimming cost V 3 bases and J 8 bases, with 7 bases left between them. This CDR3 is built from 11 residues. Germline CDR1 and CDR2: SQVTM and ANQGSEA. This chain's CDR3 is CSVDFSGELFF. In nucleotides, the CDR3 is TGCAGCGTTGATTTCTCAGGGGAGCTGTTTTTT.

The chain recombines TRBV5-1 with TRBJ1-2, with TRBD1 as a possible D gene (6 bases). This CDR3 spans 15 amino acids. Germline V gene lookup returns CDR1 SGHRS and CDR2 YFSETQ. Trimming removed 1 base from V and 6 bases from J, with 16 bases in between. CDR3 nucleotide sequence: TGCGCCAGCAGCTTGACAGGGACCGGATTTGATGGCTACACCTTC. Translated: CASSLTGTGFDGYTF. Supplemented by reference TRBV5-1 and TRBJ1-2, the full variable domain reads KAGVTQTPRYLIKTRGQQVTLSCSPISGHRSVSWYQQTPGQGLQFLFEYFSETQRNKGNFPGRFSGRQFSNSRSEMNVSTLELGDSALYLCASSLTGTGFDGYTFGSGTRLTVV.

This sequence joins TRBV11-1 and TRBJ2-5, with D unclear. The J call may be in error: the DNA end matches TRBJ2-7 better. CDR3 length equals 16 residues. Germline V gene data show CDR1 as SGHAT and CDR2 as FQDESV (reference sequence). The CDR3 loop is CASSLGGPASPYEQYF. CDR3 nucleotide sequence: TGTGCCAGCAGCTTAGGTGGGCCGGCTAGTCCCTACGAGCAGTACTTC.

The chain has TRBV30 and TRBJ2-5; tentatively, D is TRBD2 (6 bases). The CDR3 runs 14 residues. V lost 3 bases and J lost 5, with 16 bases in between. CDR1 is GTSNPN and CDR2 is SVGIG in the germline V gene (reference sequence). As DNA, the CDR3 is TGTGCCTGGAGCGTAGGAGGGGCGAGGGAGACCCAGTACTTC. It is translated as CAWSVGGARETQYF.